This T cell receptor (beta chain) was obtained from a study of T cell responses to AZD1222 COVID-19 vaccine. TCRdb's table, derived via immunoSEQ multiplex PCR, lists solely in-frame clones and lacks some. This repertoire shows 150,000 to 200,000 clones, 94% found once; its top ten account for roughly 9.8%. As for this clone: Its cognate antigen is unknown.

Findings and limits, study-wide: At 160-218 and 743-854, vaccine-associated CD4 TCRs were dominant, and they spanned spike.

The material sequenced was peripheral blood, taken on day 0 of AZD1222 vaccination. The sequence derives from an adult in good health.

CDR3 sequence: CAWSLNTEAFF. CDR3 DNA: TGTGCCTGGAGCTTGAACACTGAAGCTTTCTTT. The chain couples TRBV30 to TRBJ1-1; D is unclear. V lost 3 bases and J lost 0, with 2 bases in between. Germline V gives CDR1 GTSNPN, CDR2 SVGIG (reference sequence). The CDR3 has 11 amino acids.